This T cell receptor (beta chain) is from a study of blood T cell repertoires in COVID-19. Study information: Nucleic acid was either cDNA or gDNA, and it came from T cells, B-cell-depleted T cells, or PBMCs.

CDR1 is SGDLS, CDR2 YYNGEE, per germline. The germline V and J ends were trimmed by 0 bases and 5 bases, with 3 bases remaining between them. CDR3 length: 12 residues. TCRdb keeps only in-frame clones here, not all; method: immunoSEQ multiplex PCR. The data contain roughly 81,000 clones, 70% to 85% of them singletons. Seattle patients were enrolled while actively infected and followed longitudinally. Sequencing used peripheral blood. The sequence came from a woman of 80 years or more with COVID-19, enrolled during active disease. The V and J genes are TRBV9 and TRBJ2-1; D gene uncertain. The CDR3 loop reads CASSVADNEQFF. The CDR3 DNA sequence: TGTGCCAGCAGCGTAGCAGACAATGAGCAGTTCTTC.